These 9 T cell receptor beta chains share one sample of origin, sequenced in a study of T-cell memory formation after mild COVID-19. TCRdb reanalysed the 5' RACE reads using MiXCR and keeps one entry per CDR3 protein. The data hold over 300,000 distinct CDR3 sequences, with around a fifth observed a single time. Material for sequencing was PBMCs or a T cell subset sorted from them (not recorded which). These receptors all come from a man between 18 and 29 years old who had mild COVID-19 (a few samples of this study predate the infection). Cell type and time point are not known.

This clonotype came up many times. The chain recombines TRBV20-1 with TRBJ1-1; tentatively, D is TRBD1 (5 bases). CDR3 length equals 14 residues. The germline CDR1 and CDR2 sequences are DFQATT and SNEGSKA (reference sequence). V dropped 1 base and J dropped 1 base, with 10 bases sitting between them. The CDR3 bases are TGCAGTGCTAGAGTCATTACAGGGAACACTGAAGCTTTCTTT. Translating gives CSARVITGNTEAFF.

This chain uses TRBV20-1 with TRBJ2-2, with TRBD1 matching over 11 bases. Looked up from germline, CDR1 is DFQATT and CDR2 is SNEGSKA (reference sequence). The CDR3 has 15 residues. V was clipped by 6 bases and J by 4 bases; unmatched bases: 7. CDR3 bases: TGCAGTGCCCCGGACAGGGGGCGAGGCACCGGGGAGCTGTTTTTT. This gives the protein CSAPDRGRGTGELFF.

The CDR3, as DNA: TGTGCCAGCAAACCCCTGGGGTCCGACGAGCAGTACGTC. Translating gives CASKPLGSDEQYV. The gene calls are TRBV5-5 and TRBJ2-7; no definite D call. From germline, CDR1 is SGHKS and CDR2 YYEKEE (reference sequence). This CDR3 spans 13 amino acids. Trimming stripped 6 bases from V and 5 bases from J, with 15 bases between.

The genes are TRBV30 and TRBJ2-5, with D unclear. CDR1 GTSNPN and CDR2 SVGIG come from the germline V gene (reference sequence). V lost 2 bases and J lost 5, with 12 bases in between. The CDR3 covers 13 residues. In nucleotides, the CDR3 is TGTGCCTGGAGTATGACCTCGAGGGAGACCCAGTACTTC. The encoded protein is CAWSMTSRETQYF.

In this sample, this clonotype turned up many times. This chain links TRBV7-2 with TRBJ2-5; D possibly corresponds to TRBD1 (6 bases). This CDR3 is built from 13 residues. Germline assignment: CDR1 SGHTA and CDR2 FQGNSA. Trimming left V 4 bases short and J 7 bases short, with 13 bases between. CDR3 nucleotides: TGTGCCAGCAGCTCAGGGGTGGTTGGGACCCAGTACTTC. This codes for CASSSGVVGTQYF.

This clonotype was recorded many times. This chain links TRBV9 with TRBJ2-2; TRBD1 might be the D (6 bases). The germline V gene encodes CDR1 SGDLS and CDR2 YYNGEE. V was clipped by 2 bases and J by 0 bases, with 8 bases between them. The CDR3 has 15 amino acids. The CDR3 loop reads CASSVRGANTGELFF. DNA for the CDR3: TGTGCCAGCAGCGTCAGGGGAGCGAACACCGGGGAGCTGTTTTTT.

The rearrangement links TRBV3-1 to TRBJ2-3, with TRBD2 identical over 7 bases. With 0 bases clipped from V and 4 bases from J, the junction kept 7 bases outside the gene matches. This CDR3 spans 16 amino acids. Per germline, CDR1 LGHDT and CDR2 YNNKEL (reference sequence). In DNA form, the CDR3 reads TGTGCCAGCAGCCAAGATCTCCAGCGGGGATCAGATACGCAGTATTTT. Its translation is CASSQDLQRGSDTQYF.

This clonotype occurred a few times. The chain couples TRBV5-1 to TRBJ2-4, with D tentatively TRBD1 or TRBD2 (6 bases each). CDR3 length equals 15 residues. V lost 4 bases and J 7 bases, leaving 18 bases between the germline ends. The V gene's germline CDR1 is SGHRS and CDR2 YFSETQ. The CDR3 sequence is CASSAGHPTTNIQYF. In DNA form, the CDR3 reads TGCGCCAGCAGCGCGGGACATCCGACGACGAACATTCAGTACTTC.

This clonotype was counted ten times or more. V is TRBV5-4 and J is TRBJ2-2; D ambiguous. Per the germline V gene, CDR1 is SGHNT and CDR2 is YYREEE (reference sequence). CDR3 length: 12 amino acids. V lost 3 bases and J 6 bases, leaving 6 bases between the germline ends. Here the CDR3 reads CASSSVAGELFF. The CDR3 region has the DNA TGTGCCAGCAGCTCCGTCGCCGGGGAGCTGTTTTTT.